Shown below are 19 T cell receptor beta chains from a single sample sequenced in a study of blood T cell repertoires in COVID-19. Profiled with immunoSEQ multiplex PCR; TCRdb holds only in-frame clones, not every one. The data contain some 250,000 clones, roughly 80% of them seen just once; the ten biggest clones take up approximately 7.2%. The sequencing input was peripheral blood. All receptors come from an elderly woman with acute or convalescent COVID-19.

The chain combines TRBV3-1 (or the pseudogene TRBV3-2) with TRBJ2-1; 7 nucleotides line up with TRBD1. This CDR3 region has 12 residues. Looked up from germline, CDR1 is LGHDT and CDR2 is YNNKEL (reference sequence). V lost 7 bases, J lost 5 bases, and 2 bases stayed unmatched. The CDR3 protein is CASNRGHNEQFF. The CDR3 nucleotides are TGTGCCAGCAACAGGGGACACAATGAGCAGTTCTTC.

The V gene is TRBV7-2, the J gene TRBJ2-7; 7 nucleotides align to TRBD2. CDR3 size: 15 residues. The germline CDR1 and CDR2 sequences are SGHTA and FQGNSA. Trimming removed 4 bases from V and 2 bases from J; junction bases left unmatched: 8. CDR3 loop: CASSSRREPPYEQYF. Here the CDR3 DNA reads TGTGCCAGCAGCTCACGGCGGGAGCCCCCCTACGAGCAGTACTTC.

The chain recombines TRBV2 with TRBJ1-2; TRBD1 agrees at 7 bases. The CDR3 sequence is 14 residues long. CDR1 and CDR2 from the germline V gene are SNHLY and FYNNEI. Trimming cost V 7 bases and J 4 bases; bases outside gene matches: 9. CDR3 in DNA: TGTGCCAGCACCGATGGACAGGTGGGCTATGGCTACACCTTC. Translated, it gives CASTDGQVGYGYTF.

This rearrangement joins TRBV19 to TRBJ2-1; 10 bases fit TRBD1. Per germline, CDR1 LNHDA and CDR2 SQIVND (reference sequence). The length of the CDR3 is 16 residues. J lost 6 bases, V lost 4 bases, and 9 bases had no gene match. The CDR3 DNA follows: TGTGCCAGTAGTACATTCCGGGACAGGGGACTCAATGAGCAGTTCTTC. It translates to CASSTFRDRGLNEQFF.

This chain links TRBV7-9 with TRBJ1-1, with a possible D match to TRBD1 (5 bases). Looked up from germline, CDR1 is SEHNR and CDR2 is FQNEAQ (reference sequence). The CDR3 sequence is 14 residues long. V shed 4 bases and J shed 4 bases, with 13 bases lying between them. CDR3 residues: CASSWRGTFTEAFF. The DNA of the CDR3 is TGTGCCAGCAGCTGGAGGGGAACCTTCACTGAAGCTTTCTTT.

This clone turned up a few times. The rearrangement joins TRBV5-4 to TRBJ1-2; 7 positions agree with TRBD1. This CDR3 spans 13 amino acids. V shed 5 bases, J shed 5 bases, and the junction held 6 bases outside the gene matches. The germline V gene encodes CDR1 SGHNT and CDR2 YYREEE (reference sequence). The DNA for the CDR3 is TGTGCCAGCAGATCCGGACAGGCTTATGGCTACACCTTC. Residues: CASRSGQAYGYTF.

With respect to this clone: The same CDR3 arises from other DNA sequences in this sample as well. The V gene is TRBV5-4, the J gene TRBJ2-2; a weak D match, TRBD1 (8 bases). Germline V lookup: CDR1 SGHNT, CDR2 YYREEE (reference sequence). CDR3 length equals 15 residues. V was shortened by 0 bases and J by 4 bases, with 10 bases between the two germline ends. In DNA, the CDR3 is TGTGCCAGCAGCTTGGACAGGGGGGGCACCGGGGAGCTGTTTTTT. This translates into CASSLDRGGTGELFF.

The chain recombines TRBV5-1 with TRBJ2-1; 9 nucleotides line up with TRBD1. CDR1 and CDR2 from the germline V gene are SGHRS and YFSETQ. The CDR3 is made up of 15 amino acids. V lost 0 bases and J lost 7; bases outside the gene matches: 5. The CDR3 reads CASSLDAGQGNEQFF. The CDR3 bases are TGCGCCAGCAGCTTGGACGCGGGACAGGGAAATGAGCAGTTCTTC.

A single count supports this clone. This chain joins TRBV9 and TRBJ1-4; D possibly corresponds to TRBD1 (6 bases). The germline gives CDR1 SGDLS, CDR2 YYNGEE. The V end was cut by 0 bases, the J end by 4 bases, with 13 bases between. This CDR3 has 16 residues. The CDR3 loop reads CASSVAGGQGNEKLFF. The CDR3 DNA follows: TGTGCCAGCAGCGTAGCGGGGGGGCAGGGTAATGAAAAACTGTTTTTT. The whole variable domain, filled in from reference TRBV9 and TRBJ1-4, reads DSGVTQTPKHLITATGQRVTLRCSPRSGDLSVYWYQQSLDQGLQFLIQYYNGEERAKGNILERFSAQQFPDLHSELNLSSLELGDSALYFCASSVAGGQGNEKLFFGSGTQLSVL.

This clone is a singleton in its sample. The V call is TRBV2, the J call TRBJ2-7; 8 bases line up with TRBD1. The CDR3 spans 14 residues. The ends lost 8 bases at V and 5 bases at J; junction bases unmatched: 11. Germline values: CDR1 SNHLY, CDR2 FYNNEI. Here the CDR3 DNA reads TGTGCCAGCCGTCTCGTGGACAGGGACCACGAGCAGTACTTC. This sequence encodes CASRLVDRDHEQYF.

The chain couples TRBV6-5 to TRBJ1-3; D remains unclear. The germline CDR1 and CDR2 sequences are MNHEY and SVGAGI. CDR3 length equals 14 residues. V lost 6 bases and J lost 1, with 10 bases in between. The CDR3 here is CASSRGFSGNTIYF. For the CDR3, the DNA is TGTGCCAGCAGCCGCGGATTTTCTGGAAACACCATATATTTT.

This clone occurred once. V gene TRBV29-1 combines with J gene TRBJ2-3, with 8 bases identical to TRBD2. V shed 0 bases, J shed 0 bases, and the junction held 17 bases outside the gene matches. CDR1 is SQVTM, CDR2 ANQGSEA, per germline. The CDR3 is made up of 20 amino acids. CDR3: CSVEDTSGGRSLLSTDTQYF. The CDR3, as DNA: TGCAGCGTTGAAGATACCAGCGGGGGCCGATCTTTACTTAGCACAGATACGCAGTATTTT.

The V call is TRBV18, the J call TRBJ1-1; D possibly corresponds to TRBD1 (5 bases). Trimming pared 4 bases from V and 1 base from J, leaving 7 bases between. The CDR3 covers 13 residues. Germline loops: CDR1 KGHSH, CDR2 LQKENI. This CDR3 reads CASSQTENTEAFF. The CDR3, as DNA: TGTGCCAGCTCACAGACAGAGAACACTGAAGCTTTCTTT. Variable domain in full (rest from reference TRBV18 and TRBJ1-1): NAGVMQNPRHLVRRRGQEARLRCSPMKGHSHVYWYRQLPEEGLKFMVYLQKENIIDESGMPKERFSAEFPKEGPSILRIQQVVRGDSAAYFCASSQTENTEAFFGQGTRLTVV.

The V and J genes are TRBV19 and TRBJ2-7; unclear D gene. The CDR3 runs 13 residues. Germline assignment: CDR1 LNHDA and CDR2 SQIVND (reference sequence). Trimming took off 4 bases at V and 7 bases at J, with 14 bases between the two ends. CDR3 DNA: TGTGCCAGTAGTACTAAGCTGGTTGAAGAGCAGTACTTC. This sequence encodes CASSTKLVEEQYF.

The V and J genes are TRBV27 and TRBJ2-5; no reliable D call. This CDR3 has 13 residues. Germline values: CDR1 MNHEY, CDR2 SMNVEV (reference sequence). The V end lost 6 bases, the J end lost 1 base, and 9 bases lay between the germline ends. The CDR3 reads CASSLEIQETQYF. CDR3 nucleotide sequence: TGTGCCAGCAGCCTAGAGATCCAAGAGACCCAGTACTTC.

The chain uses TRBV18 and TRBJ2-7; 9 bases line up with TRBD1. The CDR3 length is 15 residues. The germline CDR1 and CDR2 sequences are KGHSH and LQKENI. V dropped 3 bases and J dropped 0; count of bases not matched to a gene: 3. The CDR3 nucleotides read TGTGCCAGCTCACCCTGGACAGGGGTCTCCTACGAGCAGTACTTC. Its translation: CASSPWTGVSYEQYF.

This clone was counted between two and nine times. The V and J genes are TRBV28 and TRBJ1-2, with 7 bases matching TRBD1. CDR1 and CDR2 from the germline V gene are MDHEN and SYDVKM. The ends lost 2 bases at V and 8 bases at J; junction bases unmatched: 2. The CDR3 extends over 12 amino acids. The CDR3 nucleotides read TGTGCCAGCAGTTTAAGGGGGCAAGGCTACACCTTC. It translates to CASSLRGQGYTF.

The V gene is TRBV29-1, the J gene TRBJ1-1, with 7 nucleotides matching TRBD1. The CDR3 covers 14 residues. The junction had 12 bases not matched to a gene; V was cut back by 7 bases and J by 4 bases. Germline lookup yields CDR1 SQVTM and CDR2 ANQGSEA. CDR3 sequence (DNA): TGCAGCGGTAGACAGGGCGGATCGAGCACTGAAGCTTTCTTT. This sequence encodes CSGRQGGSSTEAFF.

This clone was recorded many times. The chain uses TRBV12-3 or TRBV12-4 and TRBJ2-7; D call uncertain. V dropped 1 base and J dropped 3 bases, with 4 bases sitting between them. The CDR3 consists of 12 residues. The CDR3 protein is CASSLDSYEQYF. DNA for the CDR3: TGTGCCAGCAGTTTAGACAGCTACGAGCAGTACTTC.